This T cell receptor (beta chain) was recovered during a study of cytomegalovirus exposure and HLA in healthy donors. The study's findings and limits: Analysis was performed later, and it showed HLA-associated TCR beta chains to be more clonally expanded than equally common others.

Concerning this clone: What it binds is not known.

V gave up 7 bases and J gave up 3 bases; unmatched junction bases: 3. The length of the CDR3 is 13 residues. CDR1 and CDR2 (germline): SNHLY, FYNNEI. 60 Vbeta and 13 Jbeta primers were used in PCR. TCRdb's copy holds only in-frame clones and misses some; the assay was immunoSEQ multiplex PCR. The sample shows about 200,000 clones, roughly 77% of them seen only once. J is TRBJ2-1 and V is TRBV2; 7 positions agree with TRBD1. The sequence was collected from a male donor in good health and CMV-seropositive. Sequencing was done on a sample of PBMCs. The CDR3 sequence: CASTDRDYNEQFF. The CDR3 nucleotides are TGTGCCAGCACTGACAGGGACTACAATGAGCAGTTCTTC.